This is a list of T cell receptor beta chains from one sample in a study of cytomegalovirus exposure and HLA in healthy donors. Measured with immunoSEQ multiplex PCR; TCRdb has only the in-frame clones, and not every one. The table records about 150,000 clones, 75% to 80% of them present only once. The sequenced sample consisted of PBMCs. The receptor set was obtained from a male donor in good health and CMV-seronegative. The CDR3 runs from the conserved cysteine through the conserved F or W. D genes are given only for firm matches. The size field is filled for only some rows; it gives once, few, many or a size class.

clone size	V gene	J gene	D gene	CDR3 protein	CDR3 DNA
-	TRBV2	TRBJ1-6	TRBD1	CASSEIGDSNSPLHF	TGTGCCAGCAGTGAGATTGGGGACAGCAATTCACCCCTCCACTTT
-	TRBV10-3	TRBJ2-3	-	CAISGGQLSTDTQYF	TGTGCCATCAGCGGGGGGCAGCTTAGCACAGATACGCAGTATTTT
-	TRBV4-3	TRBJ2-7	TRBD2	CASSQVGRGETDEQYF	TGCGCCAGCAGCCAAGTGGGGCGGGGGGAGACCGACGAGCAGTACTTC
-	TRBV2	TRBJ1-6	TRBD1	CASRVGGDSPLHF	TGTGCCAGCAGGGTAGGGGGCGATTCACCCCTCCACTTT
-	TRBV5-1	TRBJ1-6	-	CASSLDAGFNSPLHF	TGCGCCAGCAGCTTGGATGCGGGGTTTAACTCACCCCTCCACTTT
-	TRBV4-1	TRBJ2-1	-	CASSPSRSRGKNEQFF	TGCGCCAGCAGCCCCTCTCGATCGCGGGGAAAGAATGAGCAGTTCTTC
-	TRBV11-3	TRBJ1-1	TRBD1	CASSTRQGTTEAFF	TGTGCCAGCAGCACACGACAGGGGACCACTGAAGCTTTCTTT
few	TRBV6-1	TRBJ1-5	-	CASRQGNQPQHF	TGTGCCAGCAGGCAGGGTAATCAGCCCCAGCATTTT
-	TRBV6-5	TRBJ1-1	TRBD1	CASSPGTGTEAFF	TGTGCCAGCAGTCCCGGGACAGGGACTGAAGCTTTCTTT
-	TRBV9	TRBJ2-5	TRBD1	CASSARNRGEATQYF	TGTGCCAGCAGCGCCCGAAACAGGGGGGAAGCGACCCAGTACTTC
-	TRBV18	TRBJ2-7	TRBD1	CASSPLASGTGAYEQYF	TGTGCCAGCTCACCATTGGCCTCCGGGACAGGAGCCTACGAGCAGTACTTC
-	TRBV30	TRBJ2-1	TRBD2	CAWLAGGQPNNEQFF	TGTGCCTGGTTAGCGGGAGGGCAACCAAACAATGAGCAGTTCTTC
-	TRBV2	TRBJ1-5	TRBD1	CASSQGGEPNQPQHF	TGTGCCAGCAGCCAAGGGGGCGAACCCAATCAGCCCCAGCATTTT
-	TRBV19	TRBJ2-7	-	CASSIDGQASNEQYF	TGTGCCAGTAGTATAGATGGTCAGGCCAGCAACGAGCAGTACTTC
-	TRBV6-1	TRBJ2-1	-	CASSEVGQGYNEQFF	TGTGCCAGCAGTGAAGTGGGGCAGGGGTACAATGAGCAGTTCTTC
-	TRBV2	TRBJ2-7	TRBD1	CASRLTGSTYEQYF	TGTGCCAGCAGACTGACAGGGTCCACCTACGAGCAGTACTTC
-	TRBV27	TRBJ2-7	-	CASSPDLGARPYEQYF	TGTGCCAGCAGCCCAGACTTGGGGGCGCGACCCTACGAGCAGTACTTC
-	TRBV27	TRBJ2-7	TRBD1	CASRGQGVYEQYF	TGTGCCAGCAGGGGACAGGGGGTCTACGAGCAGTACTTC
-	TRBV7-9	TRBJ2-2	TRBD1	CASSESDRVPGELFF	TGTGCCAGCAGCGAATCGGACAGGGTTCCCGGGGAGCTGTTTTTT
-	TRBV29-1	TRBJ2-1	-	CSAEGGSSYNEQFF	TGCAGCGCCGAGGGGGGGAGCTCCTACAATGAGCAGTTCTTC
-	TRBV19	TRBJ2-7	TRBD1	CASSTLPGQGNHEQYF	TGTGCCAGTAGTACGCTTCCGGGACAGGGGAACCACGAGCAGTACTTC
-	TRBV5-6	TRBJ2-1	TRBD2	CASSLRTSGIYNEQFF	TGTGCCAGCAGCCTACGGACTAGCGGGATATACAATGAGCAGTTCTTC
few	TRBV18	TRBJ2-3	TRBD2	CASSPLAASTDTQYF	TGTGCCAGCTCGCCTCTAGCGGCTAGCACAGATACGCAGTATTTT
-	TRBV4-1	TRBJ2-7	TRBD2	CASSQATSGIAQTSYEQYF	TGCGCCAGCAGCCAAGCGACTAGCGGGATAGCCCAAACCTCCTACGAGCAGTACTTC
-	TRBV27	TRBJ2-3	TRBD2	CASCLAGGSLGDTQYF	TGTGCCAGCTGCCTAGCGGGAGGTTCTTTGGGAGATACGCAGTATTTT
-	TRBV9	TRBJ1-2	-	CASSEGVSYGYTF	TGTGCCAGCAGCGAGGGGGTATCCTATGGCTACACCTTC
-	TRBV30	TRBJ2-7	TRBD1	CAWDKGQGGEQYF	TGTGCCTGGGACAAGGGACAGGGTGGGGAGCAGTACTTC
-	TRBV20-1	TRBJ1-1	-	CSATRTAEAFF	TGCAGTGCTACGAGGACAGCTGAAGCTTTCTTT
-	TRBV7-2	TRBJ2-2	-	CASSYGGTGELFF	TGTGCCAGCAGTTATGGCGGAACCGGGGAGCTGTTTTTT
once	TRBV27	TRBJ2-7	TRBD2	CASSQSAGGAGGEQYF	TGTGCCAGCAGCCAGTCCGCCGGGGGCGCGGGGGGCGAGCAGTACTTC
-	TRBV2	TRBJ2-2	TRBD1	CASTEDRVDTGGLFF	TGTGCCAGCACCGAGGACAGGGTCGACACCGGGGGGCTGTTTTTT
-	TRBV18	TRBJ1-2	TRBD1	CASSPGQGEGYTF	TGTGCCAGCTCACCGGGACAGGGGGAAGGCTACACCTTC
few	TRBV5-6	TRBJ2-2	-	CASSLDRNTGELFF	TGTGCCAGCAGCTTGGACAGAAACACCGGGGAGCTGTTTTTT
-	TRBV7-2	TRBJ2-3	-	CASSFSPPEGQYF	TGTGCCAGCAGCTTTAGCCCGCCGGAGGGGCAGTATTTT
-	TRBV7-2	TRBJ1-1	TRBD1	CASSDRKTGGTEAFF	TGTGCCAGCAGCGACCGGAAGACAGGGGGTACTGAAGCTTTCTTT
-	TRBV30	TRBJ2-5	-	CAWSQGPETQYF	TGTGCCTGGAGTCAGGGCCCAGAGACCCAGTACTTC
-	TRBV4-1	TRBJ2-5	-	CASSPPGRISGETQYF	TGCGCCAGCAGCCCCCCGGGGAGGATCAGCGGGGAGACCCAGTACTTC
-	TRBV15	TRBJ1-2	TRBD1	CATSRDLTGQGDNGYTF	TGTGCCACCAGCAGAGATCTTACCGGACAGGGTGATAATGGCTACACCTTC
-	TRBV7-2	TRBJ2-1	-	CASSLAESGIHEQFF	TGTGCCAGCAGCTTAGCGGAGTCGGGGATCCATGAGCAGTTCTTC
-	TRBV30	TRBJ2-7	-	CAWRRGPPTGSYEQYF	TGTGCCTGGAGGCGCGGCCCCCCGACAGGTTCCTACGAGCAGTACTTC
few	TRBV19	TRBJ1-4	-	CASSIRSQGGEKLFF	TGTGCCAGTAGTATAAGATCACAGGGTGGAGAAAAACTGTTTTTT
-	TRBV29-1	TRBJ2-7	TRBD2	CSVGAGAYEQYF	TGCAGCGTTGGGGCGGGAGCGTACGAGCAGTACTTC
-	TRBV15	TRBJ2-3	-	CATSSPRDKSTDTQYF	TGTGCCACCAGCAGCCCTCGGGACAAGAGCACAGATACGCAGTATTTT
few	TRBV27	TRBJ2-7	-	CATPMRQSYEQYF	TGTGCCACCCCAATGAGGCAGTCCTACGAGCAGTACTTC
few	TRBV30	TRBJ2-7	TRBD1	CAWSKKGARYEQYF	TGTGCCTGGAGTAAAAAGGGGGCGCGCTACGAGCAGTACTTC
-	TRBV5-1	TRBJ2-3	TRBD2	CASSLTSGSSDTQYF	TGCGCCAGCAGCTTGACTAGCGGGAGTTCAGATACGCAGTATTTT
-	TRBV10-3	TRBJ2-1	TRBD1	CAIRETGGWDEQFF	TGTGCCATCAGGGAAACAGGGGGCTGGGATGAGCAGTTCTTC
-	TRBV7-2	TRBJ2-1	TRBD1	CASSLDLTGYSYNEQFF	TGTGCCAGCAGCTTAGACCTGACAGGGTACTCCTACAATGAGCAGTTCTTC
-	TRBV30	TRBJ2-5	TRBD2	CAWSRLAGGETQYF	TGTGCCTGGAGCCGACTAGCGGGGGGAGAGACCCAGTACTTC